The present TCR beta chain was sequenced within a study of T cells in localized non-small cell lung cancer. Regarding the study as a whole: Appearance in adjacent lung was seen for a median 57 of the top 100 tumor clones. Uninvolved adjacent lung had the highest recorded T cell clonality, with tumor below it.

The protocol was immunoSEQ multiplex PCR, while the TCRdb copy is restricted to in-frame clones and leaves out a portion. Of about 1,900 clones listed, approximately 20% are singletons. This clone is labeled medium-sized. Its antigen remains unidentified. Germline V gene sequence: CDR1 SGDLS, CDR2 YYNGEE. The CDR3 is made up of 15 amino acids. The junction had 6 bases not matched to a gene; V was cut back by 6 bases and J by 4 bases. Sequenced material: normal lung tissue next to the tumor, taken before any cancer treatment. The sequence came from a female donor over 55 with stage I lung adenocarcinoma. This sequence joins TRBV9 and TRBJ2-2; 10 nucleotides align to TRBD1. In DNA, the CDR3 is TGTGCCAGCACCCCGCGGACAGGGGGCACCGGGGAGCTGTTTTTT. Translating gives CASTPRTGGTGELFF.